Following are 32 T cell receptor beta chains from one sample sequenced in a study of glioma-infiltrating T cells. TCR alpha and beta CDR3 regions were amplified from RNA using iRepertoire nested multiplex PCR. TCRdb re-called the multiplex PCR reads with MiXCR, one entry per CDR3 protein. The data contain 300,000 to 450,000 distinct CDR3 sequences, 41% of them seen just once; the ten biggest clones take up about 11%. Sequencing was carried out using glioma tissue, nonneoplastic brain tissue, or PBMCs (not recorded which). The origin of the receptors is a human donor with low-grade glioma or glioblastoma, undergoing nonglioma brain surgery, or in good health (not recorded which).

The chain carries TRBV2 and TRBJ2-2; 9 bases line up with TRBD1. J was trimmed by 6 bases and V by 3 bases; bases with no gene match: 2. This CDR3 has 14 residues. The germline CDR1 and CDR2 sequences are SNHLY and FYNNEI. The CDR3 loop reads CASSDTGGPGELFF. CDR3 DNA sequence: TGTGCCAGCAGTGACACAGGGGGCCCCGGGGAGCTGTTTTTT.

Comments on this clonotype: A read error is possible here, since a much larger clone lies one base away. This sequence joins TRBV28 and TRBJ2-4; TRBD2 matches 7 bases. After removal of 11 bases from V and 3 bases from J, the junction contained 10 bases not matched to a gene. The CDR3 extends over 14 amino acids. The germline V gene has CDR1 MDHEN and CDR2 SYDVKM. This CDR3 is CAGIGLGSKNIQYF. The DNA for the CDR3 is TGTGCCGGCATCGGACTAGGGAGCAAAAACATTCAGTACTTC.

The gene calls are TRBV4-2 and TRBJ2-1; D not resolved. V lost 4 bases and J 4 bases, leaving 20 bases between the germline ends. Looked up from germline, CDR1 is LGHNA and CDR2 is YNFKEQ. This CDR3 region has 17 residues. CDR3: CASSRVGSGPQYNEQFF. CDR3 in DNA: TGTGCCAGCAGCCGCGTAGGGTCGGGTCCCCAATACAATGAGCAGTTCTTC.

This clonotype was seen a few times. This chain links TRBV6-1 with TRBJ2-7, with a tentative D call TRBD2 (7 bases). CDR1 MNHNS and CDR2 SASEGT come from the germline V gene. This CDR3 is 16 amino acids long. Trimming removed 3 bases at V and 5 bases at J, with 20 bases between. CDR3 residues: CASSDFRGGHLHEQYF. CDR3 DNA: TGTGCCAGCAGTGATTTTAGGGGGGGACATCTTCACGAGCAGTACTTC.

As to this clonotype: One base away lies a much larger clone, so this may be a sequencing read error. This CDR3 fails to terminate in the conserved phenylalanine or tryptophan, so it likely reflects a read error. The V gene is TRBV28, the J gene TRBJ2-7, with D maybe TRBD1 (5 bases). The CDR3 length is 16 residues. CDR1 and CDR2 (germline): MDHEN, SYDVKM. Trimming pared 7 bases from V and 0 bases from J, leaving 19 bases between. The CDR3 DNA reads TGTGCCAGCACCCCCCATCTGCGAGACAGCTCCTACGAGCAGTACTCC. Protein sequence: CASTPHLRDSSYEQYS.

In the case of this clonotype: This may be a read error, as it is one base from a much larger clone. This chain joins TRBV28 and TRBJ2-3; TRBD1 might be the D (5 bases). The CDR3 totals 16 residues. Germline CDR1 reads MDHEN; CDR2 reads SYDVKM. CDR3 sequence reads: CACSFVTGQTTDTQYF. CDR3 in DNA: TGTGCCTGCAGTTTTGTAACAGGTCAGACCACAGATACGCAGTATTTT.

This clonotype has only one observation. The rearrangement uses TRBV15 and TRBJ2-3, with TRBD1 identical over 8 bases. This CDR3 spans 15 amino acids. The ends lost 0 bases at V and 3 bases at J; junction bases unmatched: 2. Germline loops: CDR1 LNHNV, CDR2 YYDKDF (reference sequence). The CDR3 region has the DNA TGTGCCACCAGCAGAGATGACAGGGGAACAGATACGCAGTATTTT. This gives the protein CATSRDDRGTDTQYF.

The V call is TRBV19, the J call TRBJ2-3; TRBD1 agrees at 7 bases. CDR1 and CDR2 from the germline V gene are LNHDA and SQIVND (reference sequence). The CDR3 loop spans 15 amino acids. With 4 bases clipped from V and 0 bases from J, the junction kept 4 bases outside the gene matches. The CDR3 DNA reads as TGTGCCAGTAGTACCACAGGGGCTAGCACAGATACGCAGTATTTT. It is translated as CASSTTGASTDTQYF. Supplemented by reference TRBV19 and TRBJ2-3, the full variable domain reads DGGITQSPKYLFRKEGQNVTLSCEQNLNHDAMYWYRQDPGQGLRLIYYSQIVNDFQKGDIAEGYSVSREKKESFPLTVTSAQKNPTAFYLCASSTTGASTDTQYFGPGTRLTVL.

This clonotype was counted between two and nine times. This chain uses TRBV19 with TRBJ1-1; the D is unclear. Germline assignment: CDR1 LNHDA and CDR2 SQIVND (reference sequence). CDR3 size: 14 residues. V was cut by 3 bases and J by 4 bases, with 12 bases left in between. The CDR3 reads CASSIGTLITEAFF. CDR3 DNA: TGTGCCAGTAGTATCGGCACGCTAATCACTGAAGCTTTCTTT.

V gene TRBV14 combines with J gene TRBJ2-1, with a weak D call TRBD2 (6 bases). Germline lookup yields CDR1 SGHDN and CDR2 FVKESK. The CDR3 contains 13 residues. V was cut by 7 bases and J by 4 bases, with 11 bases left in between. The CDR3 loop is CASTGGNYNEQFF. The CDR3 DNA sequence: TGTGCCAGCACCGGCGGGAATTACAATGAGCAGTTCTTC.

This clonotype was observed a single time. Since a much larger clone is just one base distant, this may be a read error. The chain is built from TRBV6-2 or TRBV6-3 and TRBJ2-7, with D perhaps TRBD1 or TRBD2 (5 bases each). CDR1 and CDR2 (germline): MNHEY, SVGEGT. The CDR3 totals 13 residues. Trimming took 2 bases from V and 5 from J, leaving 10 bases between them. This CDR3 is CASSYGTANEQYF. The DNA of the CDR3 is TGTGCCAGCAGTTACGGGACGGCTAACGAGCAGTACTTC.

This clonotype was detected many times. The J gene is TRBJ1-6, the V gene TRBV27; D uncertain. CDR1 and CDR2 from the germline V gene are MNHEY and SMNVEV (reference sequence). This CDR3 is 16 amino acids long. Trimming removed 0 bases from V and 5 bases from J, with 11 bases in between. DNA of the CDR3: TGTGCCAGCAGTTTATCGATCGGCAGAAATAATTCACCCCTCCACTTT. Amino acid sequence: CASSLSIGRNNSPLHF.

V is TRBV20-1 and J is TRBJ2-7, with TRBD2 as a possible D gene (6 bases). With 2 bases removed from V and 0 bases from J, the gap between germline ends came to 14 bases. This CDR3 has 15 residues. Germline V lookup: CDR1 DFQATT, CDR2 SNEGSKA (reference sequence). CDR3 amino acids: CSARRGTFSSYEQYF. The CDR3 region has the DNA TGCAGTGCTAGACGCGGGACTTTCAGCTCCTACGAGCAGTACTTC.

As concerns this clonotype: A much larger clonotype is one base distant, so this may be a read error. In nucleotides, the CDR3 is TGCAGTGCTATAAGACTCTCCTACGAGCAGTACTTC. Protein: CSAIRLSYEQYF. J is TRBJ2-7 and V is TRBV20-1; D is ambiguous. V was trimmed by 4 bases and J by 0 bases, leaving 7 bases between them. Germline-derived CDR1 and CDR2 are DFQATT and SNEGSKA (reference sequence). The CDR3 runs 12 residues.

J is TRBJ2-1 and V is TRBV28; 8 positions match TRBD2. With 4 bases clipped from V and 8 bases from J, the junction kept 16 bases outside the gene matches. The germline V gene has CDR1 MDHEN and CDR2 SYDVKM. The CDR3 extends over 17 amino acids. CDR3 sequence: CASSWTSRRLGVDEQFF. The CDR3 nucleotides read TGTGCCAGCAGTTGGACTAGCAGGAGGCTGGGGGTAGATGAGCAGTTCTTC.

There are many counts of this clonotype. The genes are TRBV6-2 or TRBV6-3 and TRBJ2-3; 9 bases align to TRBD2. Germline V gives CDR1 MNHEY, CDR2 SVGEGT. The length of the CDR3 is 14 residues. The V and J ends lost 6 bases and 0 bases, in that order; junction bases with no gene match: 1. CDR3 loop: CASRRGGSTDTQYF. The DNA for the CDR3 is TGTGCCAGCAGGCGGGGGGGCAGCACAGATACGCAGTATTTT.

In this sample, this clonotype turned up a few times. CDR3 protein: CSARERTLNEQFF. CDR3 bases: TGCAGTGCTAGAGAGCGGACACTCAATGAGCAGTTCTTC. The chain has TRBV20-1 and TRBJ2-1, with D possibly matching TRBD1 (5 bases). V was clipped by 0 bases and J by 6 bases, with 9 bases between them. The CDR3 sequence is 13 residues long. Germline V gene sequence: CDR1 DFQATT, CDR2 SNEGSKA (reference sequence).

This clonotype was seen repeatedly, ten times or more. The chain links TRBV20-1 to TRBJ2-7; no reliable D call. The germline CDR1 and CDR2 sequences are DFQATT and SNEGSKA (reference sequence). There are 11 residues in the CDR3. Trimming cost V 7 bases and J 2 bases, with 9 bases left between them. DNA of the CDR3: TGCAGTGAGGGAACTCCCTACGAGCAGTACTTC. Translation gives CSEGTPYEQYF.

This clonotype was picked up many times. The chain carries TRBV20-1 and TRBJ2-1; 11 nucleotides line up with TRBD2. The length of the CDR3 is 14 residues. The V segment lost 4 bases and the J segment 4 bases; nucleotides outside the gene matches: 3. Germline V gives CDR1 DFQATT, CDR2 SNEGSKA (reference sequence). As DNA, the CDR3 is TGCAGTGCTAAACTAGCGGGAGCTTACAATGAGCAGTTCTTC. Residues: CSAKLAGAYNEQFF.

On this clonotype itself: Possible read error: a much larger clone is one base away. This chain joins TRBV6-9 and TRBJ2-1; possible D gene TRBD2, 5 bases. The CDR3 runs to 13 residues. Germline V gene lookup returns CDR1 MNHGY and CDR2 SVAAGI. Written as DNA, the CDR3 is TGTGCCAGCAGTTATCTAGCAAACAATGAGCAGTCCTTC. It is translated as CASSYLANNEQSF.

This clonotype came up a few times. This rearrangement joins TRBV6-5 to TRBJ1-5, with a tentative D call TRBD1 (6 bases). This CDR3 comprises 15 residues. Trimming stripped 0 bases from V and 2 bases from J, with 8 bases between. The germline V gene has CDR1 MNHEY and CDR2 SVGAGI. For the CDR3, the DNA is TGTGCCAGCAGTTACTCGAGGGGGGGCAATCAGCCCCAGCATTTT. Amino acid sequence: CASSYSRGGNQPQHF.

The genes are TRBV5-1 and TRBJ2-7; D uncertain. Germline assignment: CDR1 SGHRS and CDR2 YFSETQ. The CDR3 has 14 amino acids. V lost 2 bases to trimming and J lost 2 bases, with 11 bases between them. CDR3 sequence (DNA): TGCGCCAGCAGCTTAGAAGGGCCTCCCTACGAGCAGTACTTC. Translation: CASSLEGPPYEQYF. Variable domain in full (rest from reference TRBV5-1 and TRBJ2-7): KAGVTQTPRYLIKTRGQQVTLSCSPISGHRSVSWYQQTPGQGLQFLFEYFSETQRNKGNFPGRFSGRQFSNSRSEMNVSTLELGDSALYLCASSLEGPPYEQYFGPGTRLTVT.

As regards this clonotype: This sequence may be a read error, since a much larger clone differs from it by one base. The chain joins TRBV5-4 to TRBJ1-3; D unclear. The CDR3 is made up of 13 amino acids. CDR1 and CDR2 from the germline V gene are SGHNT and YYREEE (reference sequence). V gave up 2 bases and J gave up 5 bases, with 8 bases separating them. The DNA of the CDR3 is TGTGCCAGCAGCTTAGTATCTAGAAACACCATATATTTT. Its protein is CASSLVSRNTIYF.

As concerns this clonotype: The junction and the germline gene differ at one end; a read error may be behind it. The chain is built from TRBV12-3 or TRBV12-4 and TRBJ1-2; D is undetermined. This CDR3 spans 13 amino acids. CDR3 sequence reads: CARTLVANYGNTF. In nucleotides, the CDR3 is TGTGCCAGAACTCTGGTAGCTAACTATGGCAACACCTTC.

The chain carries TRBV12-3 or TRBV12-4 and TRBJ2-7, with a tentative D call TRBD1 (6 bases). V lost 6 bases, J lost 9 bases, and 24 bases lay in between. The CDR3 has 15 residues. The CDR3 DNA reads TGTGCCAGCAGCTTCGTAATCGGGACAAATGGTCCGCAGTACTTC. Translation: CASSFVIGTNGPQYF.

The chain combines TRBV28 with TRBJ2-7; 7 nucleotides match TRBD2. The V and J ends lost 7 bases and 0 bases, in that order; junction bases with no gene match: 9. The CDR3 covers 15 residues. Per germline, CDR1 MDHEN and CDR2 SYDVKM. CDR3 residues: CASNLRGVGSYEQYF. In DNA form, the CDR3 reads TGTGCCAGCAACCTTCGGGGGGTAGGCTCCTACGAGCAGTACTTC.

This clonotype was detected a few times. The CDR3 reads CSASAGAAKNIQYF. The CDR3 DNA reads as TGCAGTGCGTCGGCAGGGGCTGCCAAAAACATTCAGTACTTC. This chain connects TRBV20-1 to TRBJ2-4; weak D call: TRBD1 (6 bases). V was pared by 6 bases and J by 1 base, with 13 bases between. Germline V gene sequence: CDR1 DFQATT, CDR2 SNEGSKA (reference sequence). CDR3 length equals 14 residues.

As concerns this clonotype: This may come from a read error, since a much larger clone is one base off. The V gene is TRBV28, the J gene TRBJ2-4; a possible D gene is TRBD2 (5 bases). Germline lookup yields CDR1 MDHEN and CDR2 SYDVKM. The CDR3 contains 16 residues. The CDR3 region has the DNA TGTGCCAGAAGTTTACGAAGACTGGACGGGATTAAGATTCAGTACTTC. This gives the protein CARSLRRLDGIKIQYF.

This clonotype was picked up a small number of times. The genes are TRBV4-3 and TRBJ1-5; 11 positions agree with TRBD1. In germline, CDR1 is LGHNA, CDR2 YSLEER. J was trimmed by 7 bases and V by 3 bases; bases with no gene match: 11. This CDR3 region has 17 residues. CDR3 sequence: CASSHPPGTGGVQPQHF. As DNA, the CDR3 is TGCGCCAGCAGCCACCCTCCCGGGACAGGGGGGGTACAGCCCCAGCATTTT.

This clonotype appeared a few times. V and J are TRBV4-1 and TRBJ2-2; D not resolved. Germline values: CDR1 MGHRA, CDR2 YSYEKL. With 4 bases removed from V and 3 bases from J, the gap between germline ends came to 15 bases. CDR3 length: 16 amino acids. CDR3 region: CASSPSSSPHTGELFF. In DNA, the CDR3 is TGCGCCAGCAGCCCCTCATCAAGCCCCCACACCGGGGAGCTGTTTTTT.

This clonotype was seen repeatedly, ten times or more. V and J are TRBV7-2 and TRBJ1-2; TRBD1 is a possible D gene (5 bases). Deletions cut 1 base from V and 7 bases from J, with 16 bases between. This CDR3 has 15 residues. Germline V gives CDR1 SGHTA, CDR2 FQGNSA. The CDR3 protein is CASSLDRGRAGGYTF. For the CDR3, the DNA is TGTGCCAGCAGCTTAGATCGTGGCAGGGCCGGTGGCTACACCTTC.

The gene calls are TRBV25-1 and TRBJ2-2; no reliable D call. Trimming cost V 6 bases and J 7 bases, with 9 bases left between them. The germline V gene encodes CDR1 MGHDK and CDR2 SYGVNS. This CDR3 is 12 amino acids long. CDR3 amino acids: CASRIGVGELFF. The CDR3 DNA is TGTGCCAGCAGGATTGGCGTCGGGGAGCTGTTTTTT.